This T cell receptor (beta chain) comes out of a study of T cells after yellow fever vaccination. Study summary: Fractions of low cell number were prepared using SMART-Seq v4 Ultra Low Input. Whole-study results and caveats: Post-booster reappearance was seen for most primary-vaccination clones (96% CD4, around 88% CD8).

Researchers made TCR cDNA using 5'RACE template switching, and this step added a universal primer site and UMIs. Each CDR3 protein is one row after TCRdb ran MiXCR on the 5' RACE reads. The sample includes a few hundred thousand distinct CDR3 sequences, approximately 3.8% seen only once; the top ten take under 20%. This clonotype was picked up many times. The antigen is not known. The V end lost 1 base, the J end lost 2 bases, and 10 bases lay between the germline ends. The CDR3 is 15 amino acids. From germline, CDR1 is SEHNR and CDR2 FQNEAQ (reference sequence). The receptor was isolated from a man between 18 and 35 years old who received the YFV17D yellow fever vaccine. This sequence joins TRBV7-9 and TRBJ2-3; D not resolved. The sample in question was PBMCs, obtained 15 days after the yellow fever booster vaccination. CDR3 in amino acids: CASSLVASDTDTQYF. For the CDR3, the DNA is TGTGCCAGCAGCTTAGTGGCGAGCGACACAGATACGCAGTATTTT.